Listed here are 5 T cell receptor beta chains from one sample, sequenced in a study of shared clonotypes between healthy human individuals. Generated by immunoSEQ multiplex PCR, the TCRdb table keeps only in-frame clones and is missing some. The sample has 490,000 or so clones, about 79% seen once. The sample consisted of PBMCs. These TCRs come from a woman aged 35 to 49 in good health. Some clones in this sample may be carry-over from other donors' samples.

V gene TRBV5-1 combines with J gene TRBJ2-5; D is unclear. CDR1 and CDR2 from the germline V gene are SGHRS and YFSETQ. The CDR3 is 14 amino acids. The germline V and J ends were trimmed by 0 bases and 3 bases, with 9 bases remaining between them. The CDR3 spells CASSLGRAEETQYF. CDR3 coding DNA: TGCGCCAGCAGCTTGGGCCGAGCAGAAGAGACCCAGTACTTC.

As to this clone: It may be a read error: a sequence one base away is much more abundant. V usage is TRBV7-2 and J usage is TRBJ2-7, with no clear D. Germline values: CDR1 SGHTA, CDR2 FQGNSA. Trimming cost V 4 bases and J 0 bases, with 13 bases left between them. The CDR3 extends over 15 amino acids. The CDR3 loop is CASSSWVSSSYEQYF. The CDR3 coding sequence is TGTGCCAGCAGCTCGTGGGTGAGCAGCTCCTACGAGCAGTACTTC.

The chain couples TRBV5-4 to TRBJ1-3; D is perhaps TRBD1 (5 bases). Germline CDR1 SGHNT, CDR2 YYREEE (reference sequence). Trimming cost V 2 bases and J 4 bases, with 10 bases left between them. The CDR3 is made up of 14 amino acids. The CDR3: CASSFGTAGNTIYF. The CDR3 DNA follows: TGTGCCAGCAGCTTCGGGACGGCCGGAAACACCATATATTTT.

The V call is TRBV7-8, the J call TRBJ2-5; 10 bases are a match to TRBD2. From germline, CDR1 is SGHVS and CDR2 FQNEAQ. The CDR3 contains 17 residues. With 5 bases clipped from V and 2 bases from J, the junction kept 11 bases outside the gene matches. CDR3 protein: CASSQAPLAGLQETQYF. Written as DNA, the CDR3 is TGTGCCAGCAGCCAAGCTCCACTAGCGGGACTACAAGAGACCCAGTACTTC.

CDR3 DNA sequence: TGCGCCAGCAGCTCCCTTGGGGGGACTCAAGAGACCCAGTACTTC. Protein product: CASSSLGGTQETQYF. The chain employs TRBV5-1 and TRBJ2-5; TRBD2 might be the D (6 bases). This CDR3 contains 15 residues. Per the germline V gene, CDR1 is SGHRS and CDR2 is YFSETQ. Between the trimmed V and J ends, which lost 3 bases and 2 bases, there was a span of 14 bases. Combining the CDR3 with reference TRBV5-1 and TRBJ2-5 gives the whole variable domain KAGVTQTPRYLIKTRGQQVTLSCSPISGHRSVSWYQQTPGQGLQFLFEYFSETQRNKGNFPGRFSGRQFSNSRSEMNVSTLELGDSALYLCASSSLGGTQETQYFGPGTRLLVL.